What follows describes a single T cell receptor (beta chain). This sample is drawn from a study of OX40 agonist ivuxolimab in advanced cancers. This CDR3 is built from 14 residues. Losses at the gene ends were 4 bases for V and 4 bases for J; bases not matched to a gene: 7. Germline V gene data show CDR1 as SGHRS and CDR2 as YFSETQ. Assay: immunoSEQ multiplex PCR; the TCRdb copy retains only in-frame clones and omits some. Counted here are about 130,000 clones, 85% to 95% occurring once; the ten biggest clones make up around 0.84%. This clonotype originated in an adult with an advanced solid tumor such as melanoma, head and neck, liver or kidney cancer. The chain joins TRBV5-1 to TRBJ1-2, with TRBD1 matching over 7 bases. This sample comprised CD4+ or CD8+ T cells sorted from blood, obtained in a trial of the OX40 agonist ivuxolimab. The CDR3 sequence: CASSDQQGSYGYTF. In DNA, the CDR3 is TGCGCCAGCAGCGATCAACAGGGGTCCTATGGCTACACCTTC.